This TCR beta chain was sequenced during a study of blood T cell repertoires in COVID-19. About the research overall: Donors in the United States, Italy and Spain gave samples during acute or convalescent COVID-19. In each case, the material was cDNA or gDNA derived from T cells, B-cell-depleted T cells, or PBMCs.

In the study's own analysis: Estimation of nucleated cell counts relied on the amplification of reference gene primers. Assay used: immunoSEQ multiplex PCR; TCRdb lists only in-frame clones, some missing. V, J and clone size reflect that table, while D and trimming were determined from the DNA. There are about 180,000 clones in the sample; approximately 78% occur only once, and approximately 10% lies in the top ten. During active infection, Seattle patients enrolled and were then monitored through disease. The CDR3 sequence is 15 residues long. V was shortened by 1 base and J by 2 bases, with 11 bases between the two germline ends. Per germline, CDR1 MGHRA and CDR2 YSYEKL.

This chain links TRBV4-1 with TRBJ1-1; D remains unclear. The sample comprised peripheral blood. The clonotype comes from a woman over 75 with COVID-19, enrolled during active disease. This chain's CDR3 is CASSQAPNTNTEAFF. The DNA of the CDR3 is TGCGCCAGCAGCCAAGCCCCGAACACCAACACTGAAGCTTTCTTT.